The 14 T cell receptor beta chains presented below share a single source sample, sequenced in a study of T cells in Graves' hyperthyroidism and ophthalmopathy. Amplification targeted TCR beta CDR3 regions from RNA transcripts. First-round RT-PCR with HTBI primers amplified the TCR CDR3 region. Using its own MiXCR run on the multiplex PCR reads, TCRdb lists one record per CDR3 protein. The sample yields approximately 350,000 distinct CDR3 sequences, around 15% seen once. The sample was blood. These receptors originate from a woman aged 55 to 70 with Graves' ophthalmopathy.

J is TRBJ2-5 and V is TRBV5-1; D gene unclear. This CDR3 has 15 amino acids. Deletions cut 6 bases from V and 1 base from J, with 16 bases between. The germline CDR1 and CDR2 sequences are SGHRS and YFSETQ. The CDR3 bases are TGCGCCAGCAAGACGCAAACCGCGATCCAAGAGACCCAGTACTTC. Translating it yields CASKTQTAIQETQYF.

This clonotype was recorded at least ten times. The CDR3 sequence is CASSFTYSTDTQYF. For the CDR3, the DNA is TGTGCCAGCAGCTTCACCTATAGCACAGATACGCAGTATTTT. The genes are TRBV7-9 and TRBJ2-3, with unresolved D. Germline lookup yields CDR1 SEHNR and CDR2 FQNEAQ (reference sequence). V shed 3 bases and J shed 0 bases, with 7 bases lying between them. The CDR3 length is 14 residues.

The table lists this clonotype with many counts. The V and J genes are TRBV6-2 or TRBV6-3 and TRBJ2-1; the match to TRBD2 covers 9 bases. Germline V gene data show CDR1 as MNHEY and CDR2 as SVGEGT. V lost 7 bases and J lost 8; bases outside the gene matches: 6. The CDR3 is made up of 13 amino acids. DNA for the CDR3: TGTGCCAGCACGGGTAGCGGGAGTTATGAGCAGTTCTTC. Encoded protein: CASTGSGSYEQFF.

J is TRBJ2-3 and V is TRBV10-3; 8 nucleotides agree with TRBD2. V trimming: 0 bases; J trimming: 3 bases; junction bases outside the gene matches: 11. Per the germline V gene, CDR1 is ENHRY and CDR2 is SYGVKD. The CDR3 covers 18 residues. The CDR3 DNA is TGTGCCATCAGTGAGTCGATCGGCACTAGCGGTGGAACAGATACGCAGTATTTT. Residues: CAISESIGTSGGTDTQYF.

This clonotype has ten or more counts. The V call is TRBV18, the J call TRBJ2-1; D unresolved. Per germline, CDR1 KGHSH and CDR2 LQKENI. This CDR3 contains 12 residues. V gave up 0 bases and J gave up 7 bases, with 4 bases separating them. The CDR3 protein is CASSPPWNEQFF. The CDR3 coding sequence is TGTGCCAGCTCACCACCTTGGAATGAGCAGTTCTTC.

In its sample, this clonotype was seen many times. This sequence joins TRBV20-1 and TRBJ2-7; D possibly corresponds to TRBD2 (6 bases). Trimming removed 5 bases from V and 3 bases from J, with 14 bases in between. CDR1 DFQATT and CDR2 SNEGSKA come from the germline V gene (reference sequence). This CDR3 contains 13 residues. CDR3 protein: CSADRDSVYEQYF. CDR3 nucleotides: TGCAGTGCTGACCGGGACTCAGTCTACGAGCAGTACTTC.

This clonotype was detected many times. The J gene is TRBJ1-1, the V gene TRBV19; 8 bases match TRBD1. CDR1 and CDR2 (germline): LNHDA, SQIVND (reference sequence). The CDR3 is made up of 16 amino acids. V was clipped by 9 bases and J by 1 base; unmatched bases: 13. Here the CDR3 DNA reads TGTGCCAGCCGGACAGGGAGGAGAAGAGGGAACACTGAAGCTTTCTTT. Its protein product is CASRTGRRRGNTEAFF.

This clonotype was seen repeatedly, ten times or more. The chain uses TRBV20-1 and TRBJ2-1, with 15 nucleotides matching TRBD2. This CDR3 spans 12 amino acids. Per germline, CDR1 DFQATT and CDR2 SNEGSKA (reference sequence). The CDR3 nucleotides are TGCAGGGGACTAGCGGGAGGTGGTGAGCAGTTCTTC. This translates into CRGLAGGGEQFF.

V and J are TRBV7-2 and TRBJ2-7; 10 nucleotides align to TRBD2. Trimming removed 4 bases from V and 7 bases from J; junction bases left unmatched: 10. This CDR3 is built from 15 residues. Germline CDR1 and CDR2: SGHTA and FQGNSA. In nucleotides, the CDR3 is TGTACCAGCAGCTCTTCTCTAGCGGGAGTGGGGGAGCAGTACTTC. This gives the protein CTSSSSLAGVGEQYF. The entire variable domain, with the rest obtained from reference TRBV7-2 and TRBJ2-7, is as follows: GAGVSQSPSNKVTEKGKDVELRCDPISGHTALYWYRQSLGQGLEFLIYFQGNSAPDKSGLPSDRFSAERTGGSVSTLTIQRTQQEDSAVYLCTSSSSLAGVGEQYFGPGTRLTVT.

This clonotype was seen a few times. The chain joins TRBV9 to TRBJ2-3; 10 bases are a match to TRBD2. The length of the CDR3 is 14 residues. Trimming at V came to 3 bases and at J to 6 bases, leaving 4 bases not matched to a gene. Germline CDR1 SGDLS, CDR2 YYNGEE. CDR3 nucleotides: TGTGCCAGCAGCGAGGGACTAGCGCGGGATACGCAGTATTTT. This codes for CASSEGLARDTQYF.

The V and J genes are TRBV20-1 and TRBJ2-4, with a weak D call TRBD2 (6 bases). V was shortened by 2 bases and J by 2 bases, with 19 bases between the two germline ends. This CDR3 spans 17 amino acids. Looked up from germline, CDR1 is DFQATT and CDR2 is SNEGSKA (reference sequence). CDR3 sequence: CSARWGRRTNTKNIQYF. CDR3 sequence (DNA): TGCAGTGCTAGATGGGGAAGGCGGACTAATACCAAAAACATTCAGTACTTC.

The sample holds a few counts of this clonotype. The chain carries TRBV7-8 and TRBJ2-5, with D perhaps matching TRBD1 (5 bases). With 5 bases removed from V and 2 bases from J, the gap between germline ends came to 21 bases. The CDR3 runs 17 residues. CDR1 is SGHVS, CDR2 FQNEAQ, per germline. CDR3 sequence (DNA): TGTGCCAGCAGCCCTCACACCGCAGGGTTCCGACAAGAGACCCAGTACTTC. Protein: CASSPHTAGFRQETQYF.

This clonotype was picked up many times. The gene calls are TRBV12-3 or TRBV12-4 and TRBJ1-2, with D hard to call. V was shortened by 3 bases and J by 4 bases, with 9 bases between the two germline ends. This CDR3 is 13 amino acids long. The CDR3, as DNA: TGTGCCAGCAGTTTCTCCAGGATCTATGGCTACACCTTC. Translation gives CASSFSRIYGYTF.

The V call is TRBV5-6, the J call TRBJ2-3, with a tentative D call TRBD1 (5 bases). This CDR3 contains 15 residues. Germline CDR1 is SGHDT and CDR2 is YYEEEE. The ends were cut back, 2 bases at V and 2 bases at J, with 12 bases in the middle. This CDR3 is CASSFRVGNTDTQYF. The DNA of the CDR3 is TGTGCCAGCAGCTTCAGGGTCGGAAACACAGATACGCAGTATTTT.